The 28 T cell receptor beta chains listed next were all sequenced from one sample in a study of cytomegalovirus exposure and HLA in healthy donors. Amplification used 60 Vbeta primers and 13 Jbeta primers. Profiling relied on immunoSEQ multiplex PCR, and the TCRdb table lists in-frame clones only, not all of them. Of some 190,000 clones listed, around 67% were seen once; the top ten hold 3% to 4%. The sample was PBMCs. These receptors were collected from a woman in her thirties in good health and CMV-seropositive.

This clone turned up a few times. The chain couples TRBV28 to TRBJ2-3; 9 positions match TRBD2. The CDR3 consists of 14 residues. Germline loops: CDR1 MDHEN, CDR2 SYDVKM. Losses at the gene ends were 7 bases for V and 1 base for J; bases not matched to a gene: 3. The CDR3 is CASTRLAGTDTQYF. In DNA form, the CDR3 reads TGTGCCAGCACCCGACTAGCGGGCACAGATACGCAGTATTTT.

The chain couples TRBV6-1 to TRBJ1-2, with D maybe TRBD1 (5 bases). Trimming left V 2 bases short and J 4 bases short, with 23 bases between. From germline, CDR1 is MNHNS and CDR2 SASEGT. The CDR3 runs to 18 residues. The CDR3 here is CASSERRGGSSVIYGYTF. For the CDR3, the DNA is TGTGCCAGCAGTGAACGTAGGGGCGGATCTTCTGTTATCTATGGCTACACCTTC.

This chain joins TRBV10-1 and TRBJ1-3, with a possible D match to TRBD1 (5 bases). The germline CDR1 and CDR2 sequences are WNHNN and SYGVQD (reference sequence). The CDR3 is 15 residues long. Trimming left V 8 bases short and J 0 bases short, with 14 bases between. For the CDR3, the DNA is TGCGCCAGCTACTACAGGATTTACTCTGGAAACACCATATATTTT. Its translation is CASYYRIYSGNTIYF.

V and J are TRBV11-2 and TRBJ1-5, with a weak D call TRBD1 (5 bases). Germline CDR1 SGHAT, CDR2 FQNNGV. Trimming left V 7 bases short and J 0 bases short, with 16 bases between. This CDR3 spans 16 amino acids. The CDR3 coding sequence is TGTGCCAGCAACTACTCAGGGCCTTATAGCAATCAGCCCCAGCATTTT. Translating gives CASNYSGPYSNQPQHF.

The chain carries TRBV18 and TRBJ2-7; possibly TRBD2 for D (5 bases). This CDR3 has 13 residues. In germline, CDR1 is KGHSH, CDR2 LQKENI. The germline V and J ends were trimmed by 3 bases and 4 bases, with 10 bases remaining between them. The CDR3 is CASSPPGEYEQYF. The CDR3 DNA reads as TGTGCCAGCTCACCGCCCGGGGAGTACGAGCAGTACTTC.

The V call is TRBV7-2, the J call TRBJ2-3; 9 nucleotides agree with TRBD1. The CDR3 loop spans 16 amino acids. CDR1 SGHTA and CDR2 FQGNSA come from the germline V gene. V trimming: 5 bases; J trimming: 2 bases; junction bases outside the gene matches: 8. Here the CDR3 reads CASSQHWDRDTDTQYF. The DNA of the CDR3 is TGTGCCAGCAGCCAGCATTGGGACAGGGACACAGATACGCAGTATTTT.

V is TRBV7-8 and J is TRBJ2-1; D is perhaps TRBD2 (7 bases). CDR3 length: 15 amino acids. V lost 3 bases and J 7 bases, leaving 16 bases between the germline ends. Germline V gene data show CDR1 as SGHVS and CDR2 as FQNEAQ. The CDR3 protein is CASSFRGGLLNEQFF. The CDR3 DNA reads as TGTGCCAGCAGCTTTAGGGGGGGCCTTCTGAATGAGCAGTTCTTC.

Here the CDR3 DNA reads TGTGCCAGCAGCGACGGGACATCTAGCACAGATACGCAGTATTTT. This gives the protein CASSDGTSSTDTQYF. The chain has TRBV5-6 and TRBJ2-3; D is perhaps TRBD1 (6 bases). V lost 4 bases, J lost 0 bases, and 12 bases lay in between. The germline CDR1 and CDR2 sequences are SGHDT and YYEEEE. This CDR3 is built from 15 residues.

CDR3 coding DNA: TGTGCCTGGAGTGTGTGGGGGGGACTACTTCATCCGGGAATAGCCCAAGAGACCCAGTACTTC. Translating gives CAWSVWGGLLHPGIAQETQYF. The chain couples TRBV30 to TRBJ2-5, with 7 nucleotides matching TRBD2. V lost 0 bases, J lost 1 base, and 23 bases stayed unmatched. Per germline, CDR1 GTSNPN and CDR2 SVGIG (reference sequence). This CDR3 spans 21 amino acids.

The V call is TRBV5-4, the J call TRBJ2-2, with 12 bases lining up with TRBD2. CDR3 length equals 17 residues. From germline, CDR1 is SGHNT and CDR2 YYREEE (reference sequence). The V segment lost 0 bases and the J segment 4 bases; nucleotides outside the gene matches: 4. This chain's CDR3 is CASSLGLAGDFTGELFF. CDR3 nucleotide sequence: TGTGCCAGCAGCTTGGGACTAGCGGGGGATTTCACCGGGGAGCTGTTTTTT.

This clone was seen a few times. V usage is TRBV2 and J usage is TRBJ1-1, with D uncertain. Looked up from germline, CDR1 is SNHLY and CDR2 is FYNNEI. The CDR3 consists of 11 residues. V was shortened by 7 bases and J by 11 bases, with 14 bases between the two germline ends. The CDR3 is CASMKESDAFF. In DNA form, the CDR3 reads TGTGCCAGCATGAAGGAGAGCGACGCTTTCTTT.

This chain joins TRBV23-1 and TRBJ2-2; possible D gene TRBD2, 7 bases. Being an ORF, TRBV23-1 has a function that is uncertain. V lost 6 bases and J lost 1, with 27 bases in between. There are 20 residues in the CDR3. CDR3 nucleotide sequence: TGCGCCAGCAGCCCCCAAGGGGAGGGGGTGTTCGCACTGAACACCGGGGAGCTGTTTTTT. Residues: CASSPQGEGVFALNTGELFF.

This clone was seen only a few times. The chain has TRBV5-4 and TRBJ2-1, with D possibly matching TRBD1 (7 bases). Germline assignment: CDR1 SGHNT and CDR2 YYREEE (reference sequence). V was clipped by 1 base and J by 0 bases, with 17 bases between them. The CDR3 is 18 amino acids. The DNA of the CDR3 is TGTGCCAGCAGCTTGAAGCGACAGGGACTGAGCTCCTACAATGAGCAGTTCTTC. This encodes CASSLKRQGLSSYNEQFF.

The chain carries TRBV18 and TRBJ1-1, with D perhaps TRBD1 (6 bases). V dropped 4 bases and J dropped 1 base, with 10 bases sitting between them. This CDR3 is built from 14 residues. The germline V gene has CDR1 KGHSH and CDR2 LQKENI. The CDR3, as DNA: TGTGCCAGCTCACGACAGGACAGGAACACTGAAGCTTTCTTT. Translated: CASSRQDRNTEAFF.

This clone has just a few counts. J is TRBJ1-5 and V is TRBV27; tentative D call: TRBD1 (6 bases). Trimming removed 6 bases at V and 7 bases at J, with 13 bases between. Germline V gene lookup returns CDR1 MNHEY and CDR2 SMNVEV (reference sequence). The CDR3 length is 13 residues. CDR3 coding DNA: TGTGCCAGCAGCCCAGGGGAAGGGCAGCCCCAGCATTTT. Its translation is CASSPGEGQPQHF.

The chain links TRBV5-8 to TRBJ1-2, with TRBD1 matching over 9 bases. Trimming at V came to 5 bases and at J to 0 bases, leaving 8 bases not matched to a gene. Germline CDR1 and CDR2: SGHTS and YDEGEE. This CDR3 comprises 16 residues. The CDR3 here is CASREDRGPSNYGYTF. DNA for the CDR3: TGTGCCAGCAGGGAGGACAGGGGTCCCTCTAACTATGGCTACACCTTC.

V and J are TRBV27 and TRBJ2-7; TRBD1 aligns across 11 bases. V lost 4 bases to trimming and J lost 3 bases; unmatched junction nucleotides: 2. The CDR3 length is 14 residues. Looked up from germline, CDR1 is MNHEY and CDR2 is SMNVEV (reference sequence). CDR3 residues: CASSWTGGDYEQYF. The DNA of the CDR3 is TGTGCCAGCAGTTGGACAGGGGGCGACTACGAGCAGTACTTC.

The chain combines TRBV19 with TRBJ2-5; TRBD1 matches 8 bases. The assigned J gene may be wrong: the sequence end matches TRBJ2-7 better. Germline CDR1 reads LNHDA; CDR2 reads SQIVND (reference sequence). The CDR3 contains 14 residues. CDR3 loop: CATRRTGTTYEQYF. In nucleotides, the CDR3 is TGTGCCACCCGCCGGACAGGGACAACCTACGAGCAGTACTTC.

The CDR3 DNA follows: TGTGCCAGCAGCCAAGTGAGTGAAGCTTTCTTT. It encodes CASSQVSEAFF. This chain links TRBV14 with TRBJ1-1; D unresolved. CDR1 is SGHDN and CDR2 is FVKESK in the germline V gene. The CDR3 has 11 residues. V lost 1 base and J 7 bases, leaving 4 bases between the germline ends.

The chain uses TRBV4-2 and TRBJ2-3; 7 bases line up with TRBD1. From germline, CDR1 is LGHNA and CDR2 YNFKEQ. The CDR3 consists of 17 residues. The V segment lost 2 bases and the J segment 3 bases; nucleotides outside the gene matches: 11. CDR3 region: CASSQPWTGFPTDTQYF. The CDR3 nucleotides read TGTGCCAGCAGCCAACCTTGGACAGGATTTCCTACAGATACGCAGTATTTT.

This clone was seen a few times. The chain has TRBV7-8 and TRBJ2-1, with 8 bases identical to TRBD2. V lost 5 bases and J lost 8; bases outside the gene matches: 11. CDR1 and CDR2 (germline): SGHVS, FQNEAQ. The CDR3 covers 15 residues. CDR3 sequence: CASSKTSGRIDEQFF. DNA of the CDR3: TGTGCCAGCAGCAAAACCAGCGGGAGAATCGATGAGCAGTTCTTC.

This clone has just a few counts. The V gene is TRBV10-3, the J gene TRBJ2-1; 9 nucleotides align to TRBD2. J lost 4 bases, V lost 2 bases, and 3 bases had no gene match. The germline gives CDR1 ENHRY, CDR2 SYGVKD. The CDR3 sequence is 15 residues long. The CDR3 region is CAISEASGTYNEQFF. CDR3 in DNA: TGTGCCATCAGTGAGGCTAGCGGGACATACAATGAGCAGTTCTTC.

The rearrangement joins TRBV28 to TRBJ2-2; 9 bases are a match to TRBD1. The germline gives CDR1 MDHEN, CDR2 SYDVKM. V lost 5 bases to trimming and J lost 9 bases; unmatched junction nucleotides: 13. CDR3 length equals 16 residues. CDR3 amino acids: CASSLPGQGGIRELFF. The CDR3 nucleotides read TGTGCCAGCAGTCTCCCGGGACAGGGAGGAATCAGGGAGCTGTTTTTT.

The chain recombines TRBV19 with TRBJ2-2; D is unresolved. This CDR3 spans 13 amino acids. With 0 bases removed from V and 6 bases from J, the gap between germline ends came to 5 bases. The V gene's germline CDR1 is LNHDA and CDR2 SQIVND (reference sequence). This CDR3 reads CASSIDRAGELFF. CDR3 nucleotide sequence: TGTGCCAGTAGTATAGATCGGGCCGGGGAGCTGTTTTTT.

The chain links TRBV27 to TRBJ1-4; 9 bases align to TRBD1. Germline CDR1 reads MNHEY; CDR2 reads SMNVEV (reference sequence). V shed 2 bases, J shed 6 bases, and the junction held 10 bases outside the gene matches. This CDR3 region has 17 residues. The CDR3 nucleotides read TGTGCCAGCAGTTTAAAGCCGGGACAGGGCCCACATGAAAAACTGTTTTTT. Protein sequence: CASSLKPGQGPHEKLFF.

This clone was detected only once. This chain's CDR3 is CASSLTSMTYNEQFF. The CDR3 nucleotides read TGTGCCAGCAGCCTGACTAGCATGACCTACAATGAGCAGTTCTTC. V is TRBV7-9 and J is TRBJ2-1, with 7 bases matching TRBD2. Germline V gives CDR1 SEHNR, CDR2 FQNEAQ (reference sequence). CDR3 size: 15 residues. The V segment lost 5 bases and the J segment 2 bases; nucleotides outside the gene matches: 6.

This chain joins TRBV28 and TRBJ2-7, with TRBD2 matching over 11 bases. V shed 6 bases and J 4 bases; nucleotides not matched to a gene: 5. This CDR3 has 14 residues. Germline V gene sequence: CDR1 MDHEN, CDR2 SYDVKM. For the CDR3, the DNA is TGTGCCAGCAGCCGTAGCGGGGGGGGGTACGAGCAGTACTTC. Translating it yields CASSRSGGGYEQYF.

V is TRBV19 and J is TRBJ1-3; 7 nucleotides align to TRBD1. From germline, CDR1 is LNHDA and CDR2 SQIVND (reference sequence). The CDR3 has 17 amino acids. Trimming at V came to 4 bases and at J to 0 bases, leaving 9 bases not matched to a gene. Here the CDR3 DNA reads TGTGCCAGTAGTACCCGACAGGGATTGGGCTCTGGAAACACCATATATTTT. Encoded protein: CASSTRQGLGSGNTIYF. Drawing the rest from reference TRBV19 and TRBJ1-3, the complete variable domain is DGGITQSPKYLFRKEGQNVTLSCEQNLNHDAMYWYRQDPGQGLRLIYYSQIVNDFQKGDIAEGYSVSREKKESFPLTVTSAQKNPTAFYLCASSTRQGLGSGNTIYFGEGSWLTVV.